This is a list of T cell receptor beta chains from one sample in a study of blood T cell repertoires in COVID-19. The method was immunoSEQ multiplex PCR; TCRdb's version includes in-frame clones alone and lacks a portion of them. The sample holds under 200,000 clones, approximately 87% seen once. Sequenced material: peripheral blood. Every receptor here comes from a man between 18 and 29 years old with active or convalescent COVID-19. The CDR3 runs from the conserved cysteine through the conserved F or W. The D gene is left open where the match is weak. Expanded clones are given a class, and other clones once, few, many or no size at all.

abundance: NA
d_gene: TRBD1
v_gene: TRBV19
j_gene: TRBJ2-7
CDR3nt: TGTGCCAGTAGGCTCGGTGGACAGGGGGTTTACGAGCAGTACTTC
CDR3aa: CASRLGGQGVYEQYF

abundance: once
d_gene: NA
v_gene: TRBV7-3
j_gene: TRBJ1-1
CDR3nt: TGTGCCAGCAGCTCCCGAGGGCCCACTGAAGCTTTCTTT
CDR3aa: CASSSRGPTEAFF

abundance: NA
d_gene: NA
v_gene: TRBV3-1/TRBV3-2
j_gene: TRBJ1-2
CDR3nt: TGTGCCAGCAGCCAAGACAGCTATGGCTACACCTTC
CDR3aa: CASSQDSYGYTF

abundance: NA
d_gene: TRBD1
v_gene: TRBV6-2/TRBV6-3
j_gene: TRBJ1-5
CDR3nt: TGTGCCAGCAGCGAACCAGTAGGGGGCTTTAAGCCCCAGCATTTT
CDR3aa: CASSEPVGGFKPQHF

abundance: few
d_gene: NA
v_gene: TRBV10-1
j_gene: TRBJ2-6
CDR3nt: TGCGCCCCCCTCGGAGGGCGCAGGCCTGGGGCCAACGTCCTGACTTTC
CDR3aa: CAPLGGRRPGANVLTF

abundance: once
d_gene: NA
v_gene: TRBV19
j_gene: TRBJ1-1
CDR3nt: TGTGCCAGTAGCGAGGCGTCGGGGTGGGCTGAAGCTTTCTTT
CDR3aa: CASSEASGWAEAFF

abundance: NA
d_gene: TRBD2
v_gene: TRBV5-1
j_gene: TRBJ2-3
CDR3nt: TGCGCCAGCAGCTTGGTTTCTTTGGGACTAGCGGGGGACTCCACAGATACGCAGTATTTT
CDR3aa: CASSLVSLGLAGDSTDTQYF

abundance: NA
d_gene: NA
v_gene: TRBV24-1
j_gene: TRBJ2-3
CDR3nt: TGTGCCACCAGTGATGGGGGCCTCACAGATACGCAGTATTTT
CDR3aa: CATSDGGLTDTQYF

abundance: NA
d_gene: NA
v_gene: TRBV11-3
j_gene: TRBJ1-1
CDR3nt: TGTGCCAGCAGCCGATACAAAAACACTGAAGCTTTCTTT
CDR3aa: CASSRYKNTEAFF

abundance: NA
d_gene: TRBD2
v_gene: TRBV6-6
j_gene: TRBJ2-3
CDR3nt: TGTGCCAGCACCCGGGGGACTAGCGGGTACACAGATACGCAGTATTTT
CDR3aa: CASTRGTSGYTDTQYF

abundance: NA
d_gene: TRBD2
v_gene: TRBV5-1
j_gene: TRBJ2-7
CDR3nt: TGCGCCAGCAGCCTGGGACTAGCGGGAGTAGAAGAGCAGTACTTC
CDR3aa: CASSLGLAGVEEQYF

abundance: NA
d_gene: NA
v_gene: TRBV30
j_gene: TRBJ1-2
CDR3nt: TGTGCCTGGAGTGGTACCCTTGAGGGCTACACCTTC
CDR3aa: CAWSGTLEGYTF

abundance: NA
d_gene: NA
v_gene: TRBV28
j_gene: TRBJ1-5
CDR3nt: TGTGCCAGCAGCAAAGGGGCGAACCCCAATCAGCCCCAGCATTTT
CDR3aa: CASSKGANPNQPQHF

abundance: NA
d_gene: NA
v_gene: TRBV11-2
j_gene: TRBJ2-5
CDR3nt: TGTGCCAGCAGCGGAGGAGTGACTAGGGGCAGTGAGACCCAGTACTTC
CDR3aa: CASSGGVTRGSETQYF

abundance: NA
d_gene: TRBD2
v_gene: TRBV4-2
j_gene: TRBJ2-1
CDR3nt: TGTGCCAGCAGCCGAAATCCCGGGACTAGAGACGGCAATGAGCAGTTCTTC
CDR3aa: CASSRNPGTRDGNEQFF

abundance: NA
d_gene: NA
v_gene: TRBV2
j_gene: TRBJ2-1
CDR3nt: TGTGCCAGCAGTGAAGACAGGAGCTCCTACAATGAGCAGTTCTTC
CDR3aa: CASSEDRSSYNEQFF

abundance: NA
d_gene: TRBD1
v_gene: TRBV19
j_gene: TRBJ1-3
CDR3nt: TGTGCCAGTAGTATTGATGGCGGGACAGGCTTTCGCACCATATATTTT
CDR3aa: CASSIDGGTGFRTIYF

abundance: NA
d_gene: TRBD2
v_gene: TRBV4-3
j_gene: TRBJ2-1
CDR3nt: TGCGCCAGCAGCAGCTCTAGCGGGAGTTTGTATGAGCAGTTCTTC
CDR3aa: CASSSSSGSLYEQFF

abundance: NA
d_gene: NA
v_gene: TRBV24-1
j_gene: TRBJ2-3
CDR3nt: TGTGCCACCAGTGCTGTGGGGGCCACAGATACGCAGTATTTT
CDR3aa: CATSAVGATDTQYF

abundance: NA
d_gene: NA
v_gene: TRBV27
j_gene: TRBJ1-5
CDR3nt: TGTGCCAGCAGTTTTGCAGGGGGCAATCAGCCCCAGCATTTT
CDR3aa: CASSFAGGNQPQHF

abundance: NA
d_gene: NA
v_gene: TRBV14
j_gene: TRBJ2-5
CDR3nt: TGTGCCAGCAGCCAAGATCTTGTTAAAGAGACCCAGTACTTC
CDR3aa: CASSQDLVKETQYF

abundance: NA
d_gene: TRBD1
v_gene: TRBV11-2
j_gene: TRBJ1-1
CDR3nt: TGTGCCAGCAGCCCCAGGACAGGGCGATGGAACACTGAAGCTTTCTTT
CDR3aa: CASSPRTGRWNTEAFF

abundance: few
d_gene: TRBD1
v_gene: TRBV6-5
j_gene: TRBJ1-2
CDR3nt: TGTGCCAGCAGTACAAGGGGGGACAGCGCCACCTCTCACACCTTC
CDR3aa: CASSTRGDSATSHTF

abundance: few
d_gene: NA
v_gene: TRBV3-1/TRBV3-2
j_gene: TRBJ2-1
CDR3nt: TGTGCCAGCAGCCACGCGGGGGCGCGTTTGGGGAATGAGCAGTTCTTC
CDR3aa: CASSHAGARLGNEQFF

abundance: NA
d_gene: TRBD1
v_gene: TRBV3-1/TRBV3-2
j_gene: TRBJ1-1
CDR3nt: TGTGCCAGCAGCCAACAGGGACAGGGGACTGAAGCTTTCTTT
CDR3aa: CASSQQGQGTEAFF

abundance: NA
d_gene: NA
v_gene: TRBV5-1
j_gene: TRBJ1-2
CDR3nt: TGCGCCAGCAGCGCACAACAGGGTTTCAACTATGGCTACACCTTC
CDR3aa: CASSAQQGFNYGYTF

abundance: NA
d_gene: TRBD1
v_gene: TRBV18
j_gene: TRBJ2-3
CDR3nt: TGTGCCAGCTCACAAACCGGGACAGGCATCCAGTATTTT
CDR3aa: CASSQTGTGIQYF

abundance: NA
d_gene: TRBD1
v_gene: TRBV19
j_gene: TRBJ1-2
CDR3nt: TGTGCCAGTAGTACCGATCGGGACAGGATACACTATGGCTACACCTTC
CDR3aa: CASSTDRDRIHYGYTF

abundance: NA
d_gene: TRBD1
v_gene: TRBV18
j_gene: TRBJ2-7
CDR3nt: TGTGCCAGCTCACCAGGGACAGCCTCCTACGAGCAGTACTTC
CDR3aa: CASSPGTASYEQYF

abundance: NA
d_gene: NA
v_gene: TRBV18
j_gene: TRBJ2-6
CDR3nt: TGTGCCAGCACACGGCAGGAAAGCTCTGGGGCCAACGTCCTGACTTTC
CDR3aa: CASTRQESSGANVLTF

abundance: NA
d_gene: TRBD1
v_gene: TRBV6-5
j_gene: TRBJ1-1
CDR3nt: TGTGCCAGCCACAGGGGTTTACGGGACACTGAAGCTTTCTTT
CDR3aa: CASHRGLRDTEAFF

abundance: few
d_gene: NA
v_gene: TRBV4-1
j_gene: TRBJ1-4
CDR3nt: TGCGCCAGCAGCCTCAGGGTGGGTAATGAAAAACTGTTTTTT
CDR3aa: CASSLRVGNEKLFF

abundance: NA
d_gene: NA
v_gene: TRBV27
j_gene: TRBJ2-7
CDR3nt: TGTGCCAGCAAGAACAGCTATGACTCCTACGAGCAGTACTTC
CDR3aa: CASKNSYDSYEQYF

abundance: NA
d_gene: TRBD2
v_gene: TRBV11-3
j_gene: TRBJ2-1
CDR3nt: TGTGCCAGCAGCTCAAGATTTAGCGGGAGGGCCTACAATGAGCAGTTCTTC
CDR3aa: CASSSRFSGRAYNEQFF

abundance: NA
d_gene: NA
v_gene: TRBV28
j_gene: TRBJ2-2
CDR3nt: TGTGCCAGCAGCCTCCCGACTAGTTTTCCCGGGGAGCTGTTTTTT
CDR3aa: CASSLPTSFPGELFF

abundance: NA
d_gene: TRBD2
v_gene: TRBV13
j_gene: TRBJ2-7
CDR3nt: TGTGCCAGCAGCAAACTGACGGCTAGCGGGAGAGGTCGAGCCCCATTCGAGCAGTACTTC
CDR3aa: CASSKLTASGRGRAPFEQYF

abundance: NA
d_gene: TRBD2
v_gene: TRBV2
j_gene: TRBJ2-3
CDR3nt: TGTGCCAGCAGGCGGGCGGGGGGAGTCACAGATACGCAGTATTTT
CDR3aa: CASRRAGGVTDTQYF